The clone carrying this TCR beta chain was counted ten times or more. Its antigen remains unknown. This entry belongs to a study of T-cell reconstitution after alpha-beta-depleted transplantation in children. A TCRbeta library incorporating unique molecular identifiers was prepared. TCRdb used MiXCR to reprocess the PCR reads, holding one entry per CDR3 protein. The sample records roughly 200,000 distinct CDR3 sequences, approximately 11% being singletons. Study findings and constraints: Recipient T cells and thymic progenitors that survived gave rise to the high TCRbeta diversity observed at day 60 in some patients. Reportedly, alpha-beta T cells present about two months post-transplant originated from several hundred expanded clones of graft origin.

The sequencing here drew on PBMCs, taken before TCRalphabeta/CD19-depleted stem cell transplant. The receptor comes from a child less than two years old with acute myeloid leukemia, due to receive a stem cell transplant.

The DNA of the CDR3 is TGTGCCAGCGGAGGATCGGGACCTTTAAAGGGGAAGAATGAGCAGTTCTTC. This sequence encodes CASGGSGPLKGKNEQFF. The chain has TRBV12-3 or TRBV12-4 and TRBJ2-1; D could derive from TRBD1 or TRBD2 (5 bases each). V was trimmed by 8 bases and J by 7 bases, leaving 27 bases between them. CDR3 length: 17 amino acids.